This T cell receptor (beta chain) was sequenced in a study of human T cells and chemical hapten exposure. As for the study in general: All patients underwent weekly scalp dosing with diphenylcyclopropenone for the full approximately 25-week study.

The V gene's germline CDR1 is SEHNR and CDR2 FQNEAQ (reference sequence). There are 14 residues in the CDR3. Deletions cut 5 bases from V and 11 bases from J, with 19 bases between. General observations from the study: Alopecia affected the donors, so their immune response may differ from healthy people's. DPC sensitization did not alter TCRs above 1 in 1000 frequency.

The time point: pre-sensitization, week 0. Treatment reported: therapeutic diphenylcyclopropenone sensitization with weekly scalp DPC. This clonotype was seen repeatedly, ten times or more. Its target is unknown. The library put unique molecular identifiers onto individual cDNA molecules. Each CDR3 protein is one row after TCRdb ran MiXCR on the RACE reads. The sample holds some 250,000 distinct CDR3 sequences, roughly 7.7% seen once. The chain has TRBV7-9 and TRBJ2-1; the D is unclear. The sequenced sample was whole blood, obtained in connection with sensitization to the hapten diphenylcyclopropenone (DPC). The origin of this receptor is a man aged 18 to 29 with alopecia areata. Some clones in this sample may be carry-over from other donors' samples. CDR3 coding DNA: TGTGCCAGCAGCACCCTGACACTTACAATGAAGCAGTTCTTC. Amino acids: CASSTLTLTMKQFF. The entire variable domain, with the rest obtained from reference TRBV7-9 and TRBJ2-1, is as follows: DTGVSQNPRHKITKRGQNVTFRCDPISEHNRLYWYRQTLGQGPEFLTYFQNEAQLEKSRLLSDRFSAERPKGSFSTLEIQRTEQGDSAMYLCASSTLTLTMKQFFGPGTRLTVL.